This T cell receptor (beta chain) was sequenced in a study of T cell changes during pregnancy in multiple sclerosis. The assay was immunoSEQ multiplex PCR, and TCRdb's table has in-frame clones only and misses some. The table has around 70,000 clones, roughly 94% seen once. Sequences were derived from peripheral blood, sampled in the third trimester of pregnancy. The TCR was taken from a female donor with multiple sclerosis, enrolled in a pregnancy study.

CDR3 bases: TGCGCCAGCAGTCTAGCGGGGGGGGAGGAGACCCAGTACTTC. Residues: CASSLAGGEETQYF. The V and J genes are TRBV4-3 and TRBJ2-5; 12 nucleotides line up with TRBD2. Germline V gene data show CDR1 as LGHNA and CDR2 as YSLEER. The CDR3 runs 14 residues. J lost 5 bases, V lost 6 bases, and 4 bases had no gene match.